A selection of T cell receptor beta chains follows, all from one sample in a study of T-cell memory formation after mild COVID-19. TCRdb used MiXCR to reprocess the 5' RACE reads, holding one entry per CDR3 protein. The table records about 440,000 distinct CDR3 sequences, around 18% of them present only once. The sequenced sample was PBMCs or a T cell subset sorted from them (not recorded which). The origin of the receptors is an adult woman who had mild COVID-19 (a few samples of this study predate the infection). Cell type and time point are not known. CDR3s include the opening cysteine and the closing phenylalanine or tryptophan. A D gene is named only where the DNA matches it firmly.

CDR3: CASSLSFPGTAFTDTQYF
V: TRBV7-6
J: TRBJ2-3
D: TRBD1

CDR3: CASRHTGTSGATGELFF
V: TRBV25-1
J: TRBJ2-2
D: TRBD2

CDR3: CASSQVLYGAGEQYF
V: TRBV3-1
J: TRBJ2-7
D: .

CDR3: CSVEVGGGQPQHF
V: TRBV29-1
J: TRBJ1-5
D: .

CDR3: CASSGGLGNEQFF
V: TRBV10-2
J: TRBJ2-1
D: TRBD2

CDR3: CASSRHLGGAGANVLTF
V: TRBV7-9
J: TRBJ2-6
D: .

CDR3: CASSEVTAQDTQYF
V: TRBV7-2
J: TRBJ2-3
D: .

CDR3: CASSQERGHSYEQYF
V: TRBV14
J: TRBJ2-7
D: .

CDR3: CASSARGWETQYF
V: TRBV5-6
J: TRBJ2-5
D: .

CDR3: CASSPAGTSKNEQFF
V: TRBV28
J: TRBJ2-1
D: TRBD2

CDR3: CASSQGRGVYNSPLHF
V: TRBV3-1
J: TRBJ1-6
D: .

CDR3: CASSHRRRVDTQYF
V: TRBV7-2
J: TRBJ2-3
D: .

CDR3: CASSPPLAEQYF
V: TRBV28
J: TRBJ2-7
D: .

CDR3: CATSPGGTGGNQPQHF
V: TRBV19
J: TRBJ1-5
D: TRBD1

CDR3: CASSQVGDYLVDEQFF
V: TRBV3-1
J: TRBJ2-1
D: TRBD2

CDR3: CASSSSPGGAYEQYF
V: TRBV11-1
J: TRBJ2-7
D: TRBD2

CDR3: CASKVGREQFF
V: TRBV25-1
J: TRBJ2-1
D: .

CDR3: CASSDGMGANVLTF
V: TRBV6-4
J: TRBJ2-6
D: .

CDR3: CASSQEVSVSYGYTF
V: TRBV4-1
J: TRBJ1-2
D: .

CDR3: CAISEQVNQPQHF
V: TRBV10-3
J: TRBJ1-5
D: .

CDR3: CASSVGRVCGGSGQPQHF
V: TRBV9
J: TRBJ1-5
D: .

CDR3: CASGPQGDTF
V: TRBV6-5
J: TRBJ1-2
D: .

CDR3: CASSLDSLSGNTIYF
V: TRBV28
J: TRBJ1-3
D: .

CDR3: CSVTQGLGTEAFF
V: TRBV29-1
J: TRBJ1-1
D: .

CDR3: CASKRLSYNEQFF
V: TRBV7-8
J: TRBJ2-1
D: .

CDR3: CASSPSGDRDYNEQFF
V: TRBV18
J: TRBJ2-1
D: TRBD1

CDR3: CASSHLSGTSVGNTIYF
V: TRBV6-5
J: TRBJ1-3
D: .

CDR3: CSARDLTGGINQPQHF
V: TRBV20-1
J: TRBJ1-5
D: TRBD1

CDR3: CASSLGSGMNEQYF
V: TRBV11-2
J: TRBJ2-7
D: .

CDR3: CSVVSRAIENIQYF
V: TRBV29-1
J: TRBJ2-4
D: .

CDR3: CASSQRWGKETQYF
V: TRBV6-2/TRBV6-3
J: TRBJ2-5
D: .

CDR3: CSVGRDRPTAGANVLTF
V: TRBV29-1
J: TRBJ2-6
D: TRBD1

CDR3: CASSPQGTTNTGELFF
V: TRBV27
J: TRBJ2-2
D: .

CDR3: CASSTRVRGPQETQYF
V: TRBV11-2
J: TRBJ2-5
D: .

CDR3: CAWRTGSPLHF
V: TRBV30
J: TRBJ1-6
D: .

CDR3: CATTRQGSGNTEAFF
V: TRBV27
J: TRBJ1-1
D: .

CDR3: CASSQQGRSKGYTF
V: TRBV7-8
J: TRBJ1-2
D: .

CDR3: CASSVNTDHYGYTF
V: TRBV9
J: TRBJ1-2
D: .

CDR3: CAGWERAGGTDTQYF
V: TRBV5-4
J: TRBJ2-3
D: TRBD2

CDR3: CASSQSVNTGELFF
V: TRBV3-1
J: TRBJ2-2
D: .

CDR3: CASSPRTGQETQYF
V: TRBV14
J: TRBJ2-5
D: .

CDR3: CASSLDRGPLNEQFF
V: TRBV12-3/TRBV12-4
J: TRBJ2-1
D: TRBD1

CDR3: CATSDFSGGGYTDTQYF
V: TRBV24-1
J: TRBJ2-3
D: .

CDR3: CAISESEGIYEQYF
V: TRBV10-3
J: TRBJ2-7
D: .

CDR3: CASSSDPPPSDTQYF
V: TRBV11-3
J: TRBJ2-3
D: .

CDR3: CASSSPQGNNSPLHF
V: TRBV7-9
J: TRBJ1-6
D: .

CDR3: CSVEGDDGPLHF
V: TRBV29-1
J: TRBJ1-6
D: .